The 10 T cell receptor beta chains listed next were all sequenced from one sample in a study of T cell responses to AZD1222 COVID-19 vaccine. Method: immunoSEQ multiplex PCR; TCRdb's copy keeps in-frame clones and lacks some. The sample holds about 140,000 clones; around 90% are singletons and the top ten take about 5%. Specimen: peripheral blood, collected on day 0 of AZD1222 vaccination. All receptors come from an adult in good health.

This sequence joins TRBV5-1 and TRBJ2-7, with 7 bases matching TRBD2. Germline V lookup: CDR1 SGHRS, CDR2 YFSETQ. Unmatched junction bases numbered 4, after V lost 4 bases and J lost 3 bases. This CDR3 has 13 residues. CDR3 sequence (DNA): TGCGCCAGCAGCATGGGGGGGAACTACGAGCAGTACTTC. The encoded protein is CASSMGGNYEQYF.

The V call is TRBV5-1, the J call TRBJ2-1; 10 nucleotides agree with TRBD2. This CDR3 region has 15 residues. With V trimmed by 4 bases and J by 5 bases, 6 bases remained unmatched. Germline CDR1 reads SGHRS; CDR2 reads YFSETQ. CDR3 DNA sequence: TGCGCCAGCAGCCCGGGACTAGCGAAAGACAATGAGCAGTTCTTC. It specifies CASSPGLAKDNEQFF.

This clone was seen just once. The rearrangement joins TRBV28 to TRBJ1-4; D not certain. Trimming pared 3 bases from V and 1 base from J, leaving 6 bases between. The CDR3 sequence is 14 residues long. Germline V gives CDR1 MDHEN, CDR2 SYDVKM. In DNA form, the CDR3 reads TGTGCCAGCAGTTTCTCAGGAACTAATGAAAAACTGTTTTTT. Encoded protein: CASSFSGTNEKLFF.

The gene calls are TRBV10-3 and TRBJ2-2, with TRBD2 identical over 16 bases. This CDR3 region has 16 residues. Trimming took 6 bases from V and 4 from J; bases not matched to a gene: 2. CDR1 is ENHRY and CDR2 is SYGVKD in the germline V gene. CDR3 sequence: CAIRGTSGRVTGELFF. The CDR3 DNA sequence: TGTGCCATCAGGGGGACTAGCGGGAGGGTCACCGGGGAGCTGTTTTTT.

J is TRBJ1-1 and V is TRBV19; a weak D match, TRBD1 (5 bases). From germline, CDR1 is LNHDA and CDR2 SQIVND (reference sequence). This CDR3 has 16 amino acids. The germline V and J ends were trimmed by 3 bases and 6 bases, with 20 bases remaining between them. The CDR3 sequence is CASSIGYQGGRSEAFF. The CDR3 nucleotides read TGTGCCAGTAGTATTGGTTATCAGGGAGGACGGTCTGAAGCTTTCTTT. Supplemented by reference TRBV19 and TRBJ1-1, the full variable domain reads DGGITQSPKYLFRKEGQNVTLSCEQNLNHDAMYWYRQDPGQGLRLIYYSQIVNDFQKGDIAEGYSVSREKKESFPLTVTSAQKNPTAFYLCASSIGYQGGRSEAFFGQGTRLTVV.

The V and J genes are TRBV28 and TRBJ1-2; the D gene is possibly TRBD1 (5 bases). The CDR3 loop spans 13 amino acids. CDR1 is MDHEN and CDR2 is SYDVKM in the germline V gene. Trimming cost V 2 bases and J 4 bases, with 8 bases left between them. CDR3 coding DNA: TGTGCCAGCAGTTTACCCGGGGCCTATGGCTACACCTTC. It is translated as CASSLPGAYGYTF.

The chain couples TRBV6-5 to TRBJ2-2; D uncertain. This CDR3 contains 14 residues. CDR1 and CDR2 from the germline V gene are MNHEY and SVGAGI. Trimming removed 7 bases at V and 1 base at J, with 10 bases between. CDR3 DNA: TGTGCCAGCATCGCCACCCGGAACACCGGGGAGCTGTTTTTT. It codes for CASIATRNTGELFF.

This chain joins TRBV7-2 and TRBJ2-3; 12 bases map to TRBD2. The CDR3 has 16 residues. After removal of 4 bases from V and 2 bases from J, the junction contained 4 bases not matched to a gene. The germline gives CDR1 SGHTA, CDR2 FQGNSA. The CDR3 region is CASSSLAGGITDTQYF. The DNA of the CDR3 is TGTGCCAGCAGCTCCCTAGCGGGGGGGATCACAGATACGCAGTATTTT.

The chain carries TRBV28 and TRBJ1-1; no firm D call. Trimming took off 4 bases at V and 0 bases at J, with 12 bases between the two ends. The CDR3 is 15 amino acids. Germline V gene lookup returns CDR1 MDHEN and CDR2 SYDVKM. CDR3 in amino acids: CASSSSGPMNTEAFF. The CDR3 nucleotides read TGTGCCAGCAGTTCTAGTGGGCCCATGAACACTGAAGCTTTCTTT.

The rearrangement uses TRBV9 and TRBJ2-1; TRBD2 matches 7 bases. The CDR3 runs to 14 residues. CDR1 and CDR2 from the germline V gene are SGDLS and YYNGEE. The V and J ends lost 5 bases and 3 bases, in that order; junction bases with no gene match: 5. The DNA for the CDR3 is TGTGCCAGCAGTGACAGCGGGAACTACAATGAGCAGTTCTTC. This encodes CASSDSGNYNEQFF.